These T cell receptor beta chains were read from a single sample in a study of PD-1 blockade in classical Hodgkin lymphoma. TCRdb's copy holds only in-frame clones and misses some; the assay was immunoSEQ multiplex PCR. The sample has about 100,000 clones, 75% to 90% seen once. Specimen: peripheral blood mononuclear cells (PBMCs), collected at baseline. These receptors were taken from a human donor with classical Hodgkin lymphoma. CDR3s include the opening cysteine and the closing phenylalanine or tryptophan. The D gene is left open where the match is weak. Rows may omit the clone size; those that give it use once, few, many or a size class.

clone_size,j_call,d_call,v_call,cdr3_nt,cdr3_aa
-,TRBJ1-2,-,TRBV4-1,TGCGCCAGCAGCCAAGGCGGGGCGGGGAACTATGGCTACACCTTC,CASSQGGAGNYGYTF
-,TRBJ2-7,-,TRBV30,TGTGCCTGGAGTGCCACGAGCTACGAGCAGTACTTC,CAWSATSYEQYF
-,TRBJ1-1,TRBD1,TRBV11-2,TGTGCCAGCAGAAAGCTAAGTCGGATACAGGGGAAAGGTGGGACTGAAGCTTTCTTT,CASRKLSRIQGKGGTEAFF
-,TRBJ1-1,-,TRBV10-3,TGTGCCATCAGTGGGAGGGTTGGGACTGAAGCTTTCTTT,CAISGRVGTEAFF
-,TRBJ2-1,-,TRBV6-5,TGTGCCAGCAGTTACTCTGCCCTCTCGCATGAGCAGTTCTTC,CASSYSALSHEQFF
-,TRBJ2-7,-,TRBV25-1,TGTGCCAGCAGTGAATATGGGGGTGGCGCACGCGAGCAGTACTTC,CASSEYGGGAREQYF
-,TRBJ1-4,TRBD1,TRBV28,TGTGCCAGCAGTATACCGGGACAGGGGGTTGGAGGACTGTTTTTT,CASSIPGQGVGGLFF
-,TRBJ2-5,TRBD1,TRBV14,TGTGCCAGCAGCCGAGGGACAGGGGGTACCCAGTACTTC,CASSRGTGGTQYF
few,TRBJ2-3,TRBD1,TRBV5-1,TGCGCCAGCAGCTTGTCTGGGACAGGGGGATTAGATACGCAGTATTTT,CASSLSGTGGLDTQYF
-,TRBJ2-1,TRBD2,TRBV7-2,TGTGCCAGCACCCTTGGGGGGGACTCGGTACCGAATGAGCAGTTCTTC,CASTLGGDSVPNEQFF
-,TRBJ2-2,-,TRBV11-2,TGTGCCAGCAGCTTAGACCCCACCGGGGAGCTGTTTTTT,CASSLDPTGELFF
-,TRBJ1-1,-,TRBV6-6,TGTGCCAGCGGCTCAGGGGTAATGGTAACTGAAGCTTTCTTT,CASGSGVMVTEAFF
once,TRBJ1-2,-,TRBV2,TGTGCCAGCAGTGAACGTCCCCTGGACTATGGCTACACCTTC,CASSERPLDYGYTF
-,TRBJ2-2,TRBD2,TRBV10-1,TGCGCCAGCAGTGAGTCAGGAGGGACTAGCGGATACACCGGGGAGCTGTTTTTT,CASSESGGTSGYTGELFF
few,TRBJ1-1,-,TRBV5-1,TGCGCCAGCAGCTTGGGTGACAGTTGGAACACTGAAGCTTTCTTT,CASSLGDSWNTEAFF
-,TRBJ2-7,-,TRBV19,TGTGCCAGTAGTATGAGGGCAGATAGTTACGAGCAGTACTTC,CASSMRADSYEQYF
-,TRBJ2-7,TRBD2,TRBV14,TGTGCCAGCAGCCAAGATAGTTGGACTAGCGGGAACAACTACGAGCAGTACTTC,CASSQDSWTSGNNYEQYF
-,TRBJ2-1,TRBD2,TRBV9,TGTGCCAGCAGCTTTACCGGACTAGCCACCAATGAGCAGTTCTTC,CASSFTGLATNEQFF
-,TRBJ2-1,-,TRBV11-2,TGTGCCAGCAGCTACCGGTTAGGTGGGCCCTATGTAGGTGAGCAGTTCTTC,CASSYRLGGPYVGEQFF
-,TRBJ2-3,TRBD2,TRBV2,TGTGCCAGCAGTCCGGGACTAGCGGGACCAGGTGATACGCAGTATTTT,CASSPGLAGPGDTQYF
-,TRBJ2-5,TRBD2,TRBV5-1,TGCGCCAGCAGCTTGGGGGTTAGCGGGAGTGGAGGTGAGACCCAGTACTTC,CASSLGVSGSGGETQYF
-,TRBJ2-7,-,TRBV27,TGTGCCAGCAGTTTAATGATGGGGACCTACGAGCAGTACTTC,CASSLMMGTYEQYF
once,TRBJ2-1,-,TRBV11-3,TGTGCCAGCAGCTTAGTTGGGGGGATGGATGAGCAGTTCTTC,CASSLVGGMDEQFF
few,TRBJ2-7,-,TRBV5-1,TGCGCCAGCAGCTTGTCCGGAGCAGGACCCTACGAGCAGTACTTC,CASSLSGAGPYEQYF
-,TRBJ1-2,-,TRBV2,TGTGCCAGCAGTTCGAGCTATGGCTACACCTTC,CASSSSYGYTF
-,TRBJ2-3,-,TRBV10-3,TGTGCCATCAGTGAGTCCTCAGATACGCAGTATTTT,CAISESSDTQYF
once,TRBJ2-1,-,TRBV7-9,TGTGCCAGCAGCTTAGGGCGGCGCAATGAGCAGTTCTTC,CASSLGRRNEQFF
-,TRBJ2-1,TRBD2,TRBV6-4,TGTGCCAGCAGTGCCCGGGCTAGCGGGTACAATGAGCAGTTCTTC,CASSARASGYNEQFF
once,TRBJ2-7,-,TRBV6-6,TGTGCCAGCAGTTCGGGGGCCTCCTACGAGCAGTACTTC,CASSSGASYEQYF
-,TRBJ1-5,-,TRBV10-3,TGTGCCATCAGTCCCGGGCTTAGCAATCAGCCCCAGCATTTT,CAISPGLSNQPQHF
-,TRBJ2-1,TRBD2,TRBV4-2,TGTGCCAGCAGCCAACTAGCGGGGGTATACAATGAGCAGTTCTTC,CASSQLAGVYNEQFF
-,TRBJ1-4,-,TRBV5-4,TGTGCCAGCAGCTTAGGGAGCGACCCGCATAATGAAAAACTGTTTTTT,CASSLGSDPHNEKLFF
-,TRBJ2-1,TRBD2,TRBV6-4,TGTGCCAGCAGTGGCCCAGCGGGGGCCCAGGGTGAGCAGTTCTTC,CASSGPAGAQGEQFF
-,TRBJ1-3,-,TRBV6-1,TGTGCCAGCAGTGAAGCGCCAGGCTCTGGAAACACCATATATTTT,CASSEAPGSGNTIYF
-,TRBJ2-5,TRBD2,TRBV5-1,TGCGCCAGCAGCTCCAACCCGACTAGCGAAGAGACCCAGTACTTC,CASSSNPTSEETQYF
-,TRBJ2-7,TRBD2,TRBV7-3,TGTGCCAGCAGCTTGATGGCTAGCGGAACCTACGAGCAGTACTTC,CASSLMASGTYEQYF
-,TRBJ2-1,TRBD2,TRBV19,TGTGCCAGTAGTGGGGGGGTCAATGAGCAGTTCTTC,CASSGGVNEQFF
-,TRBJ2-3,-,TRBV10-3,TGTGCCATCAGTGAGGGCAGGGCGTACGATACGCAGTATTTT,CAISEGRAYDTQYF